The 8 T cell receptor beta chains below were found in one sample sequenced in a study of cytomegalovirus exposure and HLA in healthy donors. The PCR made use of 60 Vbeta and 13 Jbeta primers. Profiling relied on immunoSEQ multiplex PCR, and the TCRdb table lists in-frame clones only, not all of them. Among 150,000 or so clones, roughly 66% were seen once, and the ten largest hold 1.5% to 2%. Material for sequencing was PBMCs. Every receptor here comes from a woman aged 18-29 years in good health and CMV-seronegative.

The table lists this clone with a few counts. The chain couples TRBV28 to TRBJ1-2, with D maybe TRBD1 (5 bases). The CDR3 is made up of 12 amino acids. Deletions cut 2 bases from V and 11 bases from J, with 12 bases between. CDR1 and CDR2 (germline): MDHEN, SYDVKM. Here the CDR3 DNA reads TGTGCCAGCAGTTTAGTGGGCGGGGGGTACACCTTC. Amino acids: CASSLVGGGYTF.

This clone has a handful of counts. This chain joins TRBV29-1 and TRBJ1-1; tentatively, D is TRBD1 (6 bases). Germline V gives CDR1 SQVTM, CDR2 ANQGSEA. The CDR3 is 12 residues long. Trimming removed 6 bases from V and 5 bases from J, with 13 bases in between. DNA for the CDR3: TGCAGCGTGGATACAGGGAGAACTGAAGCTTTCTTT. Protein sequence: CSVDTGRTEAFF.

In nucleotides, the CDR3 is TGTGCCAGCAGTTACGGACAGGGCCCCTACGAGCAGTACTTC. Translating it yields CASSYGQGPYEQYF. The J gene is TRBJ2-7, the V gene TRBV6-5; 8 bases align to TRBD1. The junction had 2 bases not matched to a gene; V was cut back by 2 bases and J by 2 bases. The CDR3 is 14 residues long. In germline, CDR1 is MNHEY, CDR2 SVGAGI.

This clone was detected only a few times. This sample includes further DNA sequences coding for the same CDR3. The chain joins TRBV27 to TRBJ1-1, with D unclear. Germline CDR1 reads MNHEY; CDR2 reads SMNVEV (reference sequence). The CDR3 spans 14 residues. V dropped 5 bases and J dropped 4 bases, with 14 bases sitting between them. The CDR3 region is CASSVTPRSTEAFF. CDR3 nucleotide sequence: TGTGCCAGCAGTGTAACCCCCAGGTCCACTGAAGCTTTCTTT.

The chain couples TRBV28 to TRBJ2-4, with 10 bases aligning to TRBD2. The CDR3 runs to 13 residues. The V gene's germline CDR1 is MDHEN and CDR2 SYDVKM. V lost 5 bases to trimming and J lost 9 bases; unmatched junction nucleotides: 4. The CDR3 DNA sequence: TGTGCCAGCAGTAGCGGGGGGGCTATCATTCAGTACTTC. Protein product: CASSSGGAIIQYF.

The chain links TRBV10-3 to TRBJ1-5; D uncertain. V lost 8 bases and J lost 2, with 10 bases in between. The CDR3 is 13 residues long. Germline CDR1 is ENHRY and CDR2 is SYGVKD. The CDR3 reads CAIWPGGNQPQHF. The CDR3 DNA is TGTGCCATCTGGCCCGGGGGCAATCAGCCCCAGCATTTT.

CDR3 in amino acids: CASQQGAHQPQHF. DNA of the CDR3: TGTGCCAGCCAACAGGGGGCTCATCAGCCCCAGCATTTT. The genes are TRBV7-8 and TRBJ1-5, with 9 bases fitting TRBD1. The CDR3 loop spans 13 amino acids. Per germline, CDR1 SGHVS and CDR2 FQNEAQ. Germline trimming cut 8 bases from V and 5 bases from J; bases unmatched to any gene: 4.

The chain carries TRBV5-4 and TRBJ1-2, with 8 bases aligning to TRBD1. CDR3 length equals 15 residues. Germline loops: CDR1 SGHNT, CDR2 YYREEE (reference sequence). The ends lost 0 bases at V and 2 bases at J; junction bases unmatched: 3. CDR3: CASSLGTGRNYGYTF. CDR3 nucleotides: TGTGCCAGCAGCTTGGGGACAGGGAGGAACTATGGCTACACCTTC.